This record covers a single TCR beta chain. The record originates from a study of blood T cell repertoires in COVID-19. Across the whole study: Samples came from the United States, Italy and Spain, spanning acute and convalescent COVID-19. PBMCs, B-cell-depleted T cells, or T cells were the source of the cDNA or gDNA that made up the material.

Original data processing: Scientists estimated how many nucleated cells there were by amplifying reference gene primers. The protocol was immunoSEQ multiplex PCR, while the TCRdb copy is restricted to in-frame clones and leaves out a portion. V, J and clone size derive from that table, while D and trimming were established from the DNA sequence. The table shows fewer than 150,000 clones, with about 87% occurring only once. Germline V gives CDR1 GTSNPN, CDR2 SVGIG (reference sequence). Trimming cost V 1 base and J 7 bases, with 11 bases left between them. CDR3 size: 12 residues. Sequencing used peripheral blood. V is TRBV30 and J is TRBJ2-7, with a tentative D call TRBD1 (6 bases). This clonotype originated in a woman in her thirties or forties with acute or convalescent COVID-19. CDR3 protein: CAWSEDSNEQYF. CDR3 nucleotides: TGTGCCTGGAGTGAGGACAGCAATGAGCAGTACTTC.